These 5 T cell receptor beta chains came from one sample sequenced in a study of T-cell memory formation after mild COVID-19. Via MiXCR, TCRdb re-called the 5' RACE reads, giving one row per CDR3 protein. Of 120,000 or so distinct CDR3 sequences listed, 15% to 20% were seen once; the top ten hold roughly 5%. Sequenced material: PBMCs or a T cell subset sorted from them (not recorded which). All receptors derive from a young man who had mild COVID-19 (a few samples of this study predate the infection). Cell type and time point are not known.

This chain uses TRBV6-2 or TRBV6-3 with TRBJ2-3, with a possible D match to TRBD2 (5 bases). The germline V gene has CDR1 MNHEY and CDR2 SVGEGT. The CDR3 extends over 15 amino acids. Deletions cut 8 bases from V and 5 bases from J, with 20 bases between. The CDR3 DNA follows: TGTGCCAGCGAGCTCAGATGGAAGGCGGGAGATACGCAGTATTTT. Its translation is CASELRWKAGDTQYF.

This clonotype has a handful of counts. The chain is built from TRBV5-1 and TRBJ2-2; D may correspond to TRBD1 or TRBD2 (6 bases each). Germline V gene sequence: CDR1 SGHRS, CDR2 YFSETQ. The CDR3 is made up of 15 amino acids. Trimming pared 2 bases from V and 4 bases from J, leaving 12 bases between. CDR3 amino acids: CASSFVGGSTGELFF. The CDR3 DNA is TGCGCCAGCAGCTTCGTGGGGGGCTCCACCGGGGAGCTGTTTTTT.

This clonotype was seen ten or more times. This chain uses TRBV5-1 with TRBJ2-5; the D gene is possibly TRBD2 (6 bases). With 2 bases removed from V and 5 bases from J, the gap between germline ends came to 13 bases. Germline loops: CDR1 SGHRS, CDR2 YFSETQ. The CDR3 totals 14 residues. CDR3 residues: CASSFRGIEETQYF. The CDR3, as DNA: TGCGCCAGCAGCTTCCGCGGGATTGAGGAGACCCAGTACTTC. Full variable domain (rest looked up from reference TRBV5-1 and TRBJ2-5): KAGVTQTPRYLIKTRGQQVTLSCSPISGHRSVSWYQQTPGQGLQFLFEYFSETQRNKGNFPGRFSGRQFSNSRSEMNVSTLELGDSALYLCASSFRGIEETQYFGPGTRLLVL.

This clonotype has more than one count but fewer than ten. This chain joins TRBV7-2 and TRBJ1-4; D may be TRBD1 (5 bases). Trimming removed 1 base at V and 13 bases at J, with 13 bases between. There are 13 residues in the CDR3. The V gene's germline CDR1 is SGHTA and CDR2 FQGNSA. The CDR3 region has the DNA TGTGCCAGCAGCTTAGGAGTCCAAAGGGGACTGTTTTTT. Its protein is CASSLGVQRGLFF. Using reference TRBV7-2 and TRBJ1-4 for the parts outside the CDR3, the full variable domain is GAGVSQSPSNKVTEKGKDVELRCDPISGHTALYWYRQSLGQGLEFLIYFQGNSAPDKSGLPSDRFSAERTGGSVSTLTIQRTQQEDSAVYLCASSLGVQRGLFFGSGTQLSVL.

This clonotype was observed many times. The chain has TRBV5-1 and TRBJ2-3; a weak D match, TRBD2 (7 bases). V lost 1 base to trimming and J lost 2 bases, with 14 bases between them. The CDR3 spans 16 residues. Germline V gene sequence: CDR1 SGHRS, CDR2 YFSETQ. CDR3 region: CASSLRVGGPTDTQYF. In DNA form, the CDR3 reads TGCGCCAGCAGCTTGAGGGTGGGGGGGCCCACAGATACGCAGTATTTT.